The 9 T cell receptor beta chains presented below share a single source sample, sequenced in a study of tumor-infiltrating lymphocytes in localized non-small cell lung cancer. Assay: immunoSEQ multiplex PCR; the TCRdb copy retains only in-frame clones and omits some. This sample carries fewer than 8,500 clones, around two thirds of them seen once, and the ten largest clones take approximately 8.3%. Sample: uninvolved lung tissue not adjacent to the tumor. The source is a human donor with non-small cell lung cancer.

The CDR3 DNA reads as TGTGCCAGCAGCTTAGCGTCGGCGGGAGGGGGACACAATGAGCAGTTCTTC. Encoded protein: CASSLASAGGGHNEQFF. This rearrangement joins TRBV7-2 to TRBJ2-1; the match to TRBD2 covers 9 bases. The germline CDR1 and CDR2 sequences are SGHTA and FQGNSA. The CDR3 extends over 17 amino acids. Unmatched junction bases numbered 8, after V lost 0 bases and J lost 5 bases. Full variable domain (missing parts from reference TRBV7-2 and TRBJ2-1): GAGVSQSPSNKVTEKGKDVELRCDPISGHTALYWYRQSLGQGLEFLIYFQGNSAPDKSGLPSDRFSAERTGGSVSTLTIQRTQQEDSAVYLCASSLASAGGGHNEQFFGPGTRLTVL.

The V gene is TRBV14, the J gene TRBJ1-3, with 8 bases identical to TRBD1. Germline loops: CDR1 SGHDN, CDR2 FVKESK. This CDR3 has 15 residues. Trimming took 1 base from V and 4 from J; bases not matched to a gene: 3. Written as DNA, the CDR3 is TGTGCCAGCAGCCAAGGACGACAGGGGGGAAACACCATATATTTT. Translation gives CASSQGRQGGNTIYF. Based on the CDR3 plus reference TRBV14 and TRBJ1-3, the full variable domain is EAGVTQFPSHSVIEKGQTVTLRCDPISGHDNLYWYRRVMGKEIKFLLHFVKESKQDESGMPNNRFLAERTGGTYSTLKVQPAELEDSGVYFCASSQGRQGGNTIYFGEGSWLTVV.

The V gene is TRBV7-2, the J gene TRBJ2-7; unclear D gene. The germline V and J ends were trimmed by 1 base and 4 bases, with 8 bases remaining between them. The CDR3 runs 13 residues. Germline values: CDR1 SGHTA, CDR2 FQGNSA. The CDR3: CASSLGIEYEQYF. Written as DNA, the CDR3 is TGTGCCAGCAGCTTAGGGATAGAATACGAGCAGTACTTC.

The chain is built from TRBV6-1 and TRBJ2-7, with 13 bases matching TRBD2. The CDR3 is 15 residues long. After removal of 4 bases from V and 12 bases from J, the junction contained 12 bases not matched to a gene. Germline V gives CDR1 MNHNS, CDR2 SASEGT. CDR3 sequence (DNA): TGTGCCAGCAGTGGAGGGACTAGCGGGGCCCTTTCGGGGTACTTC. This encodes CASSGGTSGALSGYF.

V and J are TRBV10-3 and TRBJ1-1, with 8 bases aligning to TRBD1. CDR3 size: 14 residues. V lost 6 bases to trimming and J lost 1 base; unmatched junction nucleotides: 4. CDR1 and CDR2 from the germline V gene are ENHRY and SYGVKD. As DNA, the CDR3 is TGTGCCATCAGGGGGGACAGGAAGAACACTGAAGCTTTCTTT. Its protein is CAIRGDRKNTEAFF.

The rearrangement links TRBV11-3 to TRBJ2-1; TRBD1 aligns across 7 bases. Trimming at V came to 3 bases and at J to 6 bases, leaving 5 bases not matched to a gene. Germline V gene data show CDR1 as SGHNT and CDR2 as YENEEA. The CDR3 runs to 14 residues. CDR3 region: CASSFDRVGNEQFF. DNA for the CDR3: TGTGCCAGCAGCTTCGACAGGGTGGGCAATGAGCAGTTCTTC.

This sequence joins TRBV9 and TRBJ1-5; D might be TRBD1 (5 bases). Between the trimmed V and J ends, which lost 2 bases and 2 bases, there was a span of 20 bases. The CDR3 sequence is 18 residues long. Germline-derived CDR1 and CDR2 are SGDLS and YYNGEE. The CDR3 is CASSVDPGGLSGNQPQHF. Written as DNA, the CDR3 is TGTGCCAGCAGCGTGGACCCCGGGGGTCTATCGGGCAATCAGCCCCAGCATTTT.

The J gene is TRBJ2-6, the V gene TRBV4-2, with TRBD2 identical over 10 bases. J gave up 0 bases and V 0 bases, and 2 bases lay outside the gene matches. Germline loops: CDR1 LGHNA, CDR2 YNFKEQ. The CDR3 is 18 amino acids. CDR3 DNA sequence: TGTGCCAGCAGCCAAGAAGGGACTAGCGTCTCTGGGGCCAACGTCCTGACTTTC. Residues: CASSQEGTSVSGANVLTF.

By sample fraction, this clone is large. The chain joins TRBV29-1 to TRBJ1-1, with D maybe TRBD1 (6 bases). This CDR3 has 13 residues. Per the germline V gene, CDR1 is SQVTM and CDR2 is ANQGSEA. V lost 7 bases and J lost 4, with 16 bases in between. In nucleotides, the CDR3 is TGCAGCGGGGTACAGGGCCGGGTCACTGAAGCTTTCTTT. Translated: CSGVQGRVTEAFF.